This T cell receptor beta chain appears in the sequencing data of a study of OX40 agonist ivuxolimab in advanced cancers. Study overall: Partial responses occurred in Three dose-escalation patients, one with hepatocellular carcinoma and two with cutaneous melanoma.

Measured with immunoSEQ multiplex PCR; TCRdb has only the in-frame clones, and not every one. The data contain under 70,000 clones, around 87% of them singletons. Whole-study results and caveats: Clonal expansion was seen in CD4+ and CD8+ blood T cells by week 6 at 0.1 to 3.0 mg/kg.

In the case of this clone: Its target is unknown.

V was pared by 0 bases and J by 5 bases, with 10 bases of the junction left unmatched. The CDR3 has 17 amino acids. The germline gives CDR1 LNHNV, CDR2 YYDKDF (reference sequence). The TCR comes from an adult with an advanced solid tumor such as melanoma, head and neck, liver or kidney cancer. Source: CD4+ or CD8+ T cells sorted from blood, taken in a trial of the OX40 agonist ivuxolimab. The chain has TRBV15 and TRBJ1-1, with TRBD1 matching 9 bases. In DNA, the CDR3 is TGTGCCACCAGCAGAGAGTCGTCACAGGGGGCGCGGACTGAAGCTTTCTTT. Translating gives CATSRESSQGARTEAFF.